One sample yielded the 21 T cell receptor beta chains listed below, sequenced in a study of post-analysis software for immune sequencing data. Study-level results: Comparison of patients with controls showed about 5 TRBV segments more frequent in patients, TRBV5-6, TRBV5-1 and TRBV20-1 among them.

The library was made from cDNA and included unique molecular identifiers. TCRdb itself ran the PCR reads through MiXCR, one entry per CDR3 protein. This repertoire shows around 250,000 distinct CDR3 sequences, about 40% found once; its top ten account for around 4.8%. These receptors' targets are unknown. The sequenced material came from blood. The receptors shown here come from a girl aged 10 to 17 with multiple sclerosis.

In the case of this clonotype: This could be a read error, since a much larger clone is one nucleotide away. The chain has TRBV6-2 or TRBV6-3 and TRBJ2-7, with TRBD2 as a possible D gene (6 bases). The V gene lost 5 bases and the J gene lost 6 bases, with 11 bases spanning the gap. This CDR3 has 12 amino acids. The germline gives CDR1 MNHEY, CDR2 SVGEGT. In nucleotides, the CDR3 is TGTGCCAGCAGTCCTCCGCGGGGCGAGCAGTACTTC. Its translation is CASSPPRGEQYF.

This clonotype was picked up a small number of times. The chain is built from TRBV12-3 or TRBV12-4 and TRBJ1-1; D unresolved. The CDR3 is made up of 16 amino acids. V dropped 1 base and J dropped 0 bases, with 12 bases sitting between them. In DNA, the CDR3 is TGTGCCAGCAGTTTAGACAGTGTCTTTCTGAACACTGAAGCTTTCTTT. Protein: CASSLDSVFLNTEAFF.

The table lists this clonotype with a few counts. CDR3 sequence reads: CSARDPTRGVTGELFF. The CDR3 DNA is TGCAGTGCTAGAGATCCCACGCGGGGGGTCACCGGGGAGCTGTTTTTT. This chain uses TRBV20-1 with TRBJ2-2, with 8 bases aligning to TRBD2. This CDR3 has 16 residues. The J segment lost 4 bases and the V segment lost 0 bases, leaving 7 bases of the junction unmatched. Germline CDR1 DFQATT, CDR2 SNEGSKA (reference sequence).

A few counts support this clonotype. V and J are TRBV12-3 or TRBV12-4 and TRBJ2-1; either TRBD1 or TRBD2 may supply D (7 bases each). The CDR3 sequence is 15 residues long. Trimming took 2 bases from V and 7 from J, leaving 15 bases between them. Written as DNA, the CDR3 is TGTGCCAGCAGTTTATTTCAGGGGGGGGGTAATGAGCAGTTCTTC. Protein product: CASSLFQGGGNEQFF.

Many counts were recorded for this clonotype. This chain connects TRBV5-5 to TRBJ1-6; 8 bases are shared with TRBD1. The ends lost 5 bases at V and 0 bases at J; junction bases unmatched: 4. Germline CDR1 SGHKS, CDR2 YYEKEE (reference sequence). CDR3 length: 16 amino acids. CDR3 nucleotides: TGTGCCAGCAGTTTGACAGGGGACTCCTATAATTCACCCCTCCACTTT. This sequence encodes CASSLTGDSYNSPLHF.

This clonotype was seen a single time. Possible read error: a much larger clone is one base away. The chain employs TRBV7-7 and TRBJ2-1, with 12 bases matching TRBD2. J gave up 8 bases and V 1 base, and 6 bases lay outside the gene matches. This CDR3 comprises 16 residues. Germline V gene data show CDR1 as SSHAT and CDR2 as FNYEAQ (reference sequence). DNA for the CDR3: TGTGCCAGCAGCTTAGGGGCTAGCGGGGGGGCCGATGAGCAGTTCTTC. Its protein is CASSLGASGGADEQFF.

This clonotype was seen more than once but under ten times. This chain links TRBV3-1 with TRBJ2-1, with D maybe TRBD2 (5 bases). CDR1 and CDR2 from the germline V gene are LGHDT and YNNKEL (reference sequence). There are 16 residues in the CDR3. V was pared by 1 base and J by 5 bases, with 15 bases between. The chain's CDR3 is CASSQGGVRTHNEQFF. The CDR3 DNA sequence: TGTGCCAGCAGCCAAGGTGGGGTGCGGACTCACAATGAGCAGTTCTTC.

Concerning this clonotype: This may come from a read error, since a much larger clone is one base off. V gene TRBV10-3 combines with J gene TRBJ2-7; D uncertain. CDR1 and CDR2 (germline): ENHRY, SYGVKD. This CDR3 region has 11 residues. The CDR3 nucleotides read TGTGCCATCGGTGACGGCTACGAGCAGTACTTC. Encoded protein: CAIGDGYEQYF.

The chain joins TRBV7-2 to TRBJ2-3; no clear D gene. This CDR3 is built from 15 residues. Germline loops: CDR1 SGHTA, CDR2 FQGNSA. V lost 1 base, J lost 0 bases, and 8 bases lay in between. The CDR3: CASSLVLTSTDTQYF. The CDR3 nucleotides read TGTGCCAGCAGCTTAGTTCTTACTAGCACAGATACGCAGTATTTT.

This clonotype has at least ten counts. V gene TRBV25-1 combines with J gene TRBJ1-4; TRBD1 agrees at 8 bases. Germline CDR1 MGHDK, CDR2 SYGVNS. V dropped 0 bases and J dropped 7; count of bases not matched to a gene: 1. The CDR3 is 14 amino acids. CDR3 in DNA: TGTGCCAGCAGTGAATACGGGACAGGTGAAAAACTGTTTTTT. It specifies CASSEYGTGEKLFF.

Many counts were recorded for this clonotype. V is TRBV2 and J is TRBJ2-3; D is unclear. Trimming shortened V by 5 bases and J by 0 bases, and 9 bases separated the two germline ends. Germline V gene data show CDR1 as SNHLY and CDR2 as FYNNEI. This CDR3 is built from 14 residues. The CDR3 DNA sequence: TGTGCCAGCAGTCCTTCTCCCAGCACAGATACGCAGTATTTT. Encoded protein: CASSPSPSTDTQYF.

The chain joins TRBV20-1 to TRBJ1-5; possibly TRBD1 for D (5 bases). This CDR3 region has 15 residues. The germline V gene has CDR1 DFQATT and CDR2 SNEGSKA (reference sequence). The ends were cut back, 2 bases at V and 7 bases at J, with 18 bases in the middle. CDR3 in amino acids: CSARIQGLGSQPQHF. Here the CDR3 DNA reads TGCAGTGCTAGAATTCAGGGATTGGGGTCACAGCCCCAGCATTTT.

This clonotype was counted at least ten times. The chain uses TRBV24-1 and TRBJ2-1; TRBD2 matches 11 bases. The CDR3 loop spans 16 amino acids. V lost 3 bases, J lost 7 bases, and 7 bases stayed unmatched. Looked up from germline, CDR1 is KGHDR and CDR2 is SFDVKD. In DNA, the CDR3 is TGTGCCACCAGTGATCCGGGACTAGCGGATGCAAATGAGCAGTTCTTC. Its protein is CATSDPGLADANEQFF.

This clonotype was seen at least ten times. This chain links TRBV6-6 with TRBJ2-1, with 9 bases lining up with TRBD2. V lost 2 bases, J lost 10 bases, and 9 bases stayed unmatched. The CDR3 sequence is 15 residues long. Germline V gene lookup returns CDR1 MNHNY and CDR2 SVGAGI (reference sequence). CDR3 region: CASSYQLAGWNEQFF. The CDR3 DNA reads TGTGCCAGCAGTTACCAGCTAGCGGGGTGGAACGAGCAGTTCTTC.

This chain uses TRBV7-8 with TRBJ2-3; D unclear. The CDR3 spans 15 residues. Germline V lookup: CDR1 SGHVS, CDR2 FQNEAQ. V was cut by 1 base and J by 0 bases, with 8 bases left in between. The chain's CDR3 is CASSLGATSTDTQYF. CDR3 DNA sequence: TGTGCCAGCAGCTTAGGGGCCACTAGCACAGATACGCAGTATTTT.

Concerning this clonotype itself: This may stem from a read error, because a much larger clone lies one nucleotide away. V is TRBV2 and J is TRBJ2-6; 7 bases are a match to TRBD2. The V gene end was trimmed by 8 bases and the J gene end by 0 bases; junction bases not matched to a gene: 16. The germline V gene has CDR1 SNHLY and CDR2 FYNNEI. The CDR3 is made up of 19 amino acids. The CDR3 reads CASGEGTLAKLSGANVLTF. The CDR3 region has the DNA TGTGCCAGCGGGGAGGGGACCCTAGCTAAGCTCTCTGGGGCCAACGTCCTGACTTTC.

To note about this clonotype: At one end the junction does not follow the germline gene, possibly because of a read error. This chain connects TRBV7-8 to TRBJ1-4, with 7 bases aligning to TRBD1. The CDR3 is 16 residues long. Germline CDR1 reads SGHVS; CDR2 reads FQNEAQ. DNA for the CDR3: TGTGCCAGCAGCCACCCGGCCGGACAGGTTAATGAAAAACGGTTTTTT. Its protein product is CASSHPAGQVNEKRFF. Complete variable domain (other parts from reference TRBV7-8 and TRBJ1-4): GAGVSQSPRYKVAKRGQDVALRCDPISGHVSLFWYQQALGQGPEFLTYFQNEAQLDKSGLPSDRFFAERPEGSVSTLKIQRTQQEDSAVYLCASSHPAGQVNEKRFFGSGTQLSVL.

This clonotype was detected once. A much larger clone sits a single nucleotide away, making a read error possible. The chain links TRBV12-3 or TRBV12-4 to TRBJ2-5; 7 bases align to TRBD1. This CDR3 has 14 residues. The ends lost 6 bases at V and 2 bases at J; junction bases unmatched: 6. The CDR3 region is CASRDREPQETQYF. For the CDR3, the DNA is TGTGCCAGCAGAGACAGGGAACCACAAGAGACCCAGTACTTC.

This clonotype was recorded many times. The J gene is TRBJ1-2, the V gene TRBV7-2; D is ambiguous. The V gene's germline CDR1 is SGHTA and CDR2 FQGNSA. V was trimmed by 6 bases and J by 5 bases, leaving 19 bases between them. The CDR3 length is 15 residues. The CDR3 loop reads CASRLAEQSPYGYTF. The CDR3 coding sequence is TGTGCCAGCAGGCTGGCTGAACAGTCGCCGTATGGCTACACCTTC. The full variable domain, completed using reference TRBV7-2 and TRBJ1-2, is GAGVSQSPSNKVTEKGKDVELRCDPISGHTALYWYRQSLGQGLEFLIYFQGNSAPDKSGLPSDRFSAERTGGSVSTLTIQRTQQEDSAVYLCASRLAEQSPYGYTFGSGTRLTVV.

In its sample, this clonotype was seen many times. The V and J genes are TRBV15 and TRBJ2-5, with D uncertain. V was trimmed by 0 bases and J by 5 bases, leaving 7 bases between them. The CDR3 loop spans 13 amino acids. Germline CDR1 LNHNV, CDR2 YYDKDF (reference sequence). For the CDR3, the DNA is TGTGCCACCAGCAGAGACACTCGGGAGACCCAGTACTTC. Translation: CATSRDTRETQYF.

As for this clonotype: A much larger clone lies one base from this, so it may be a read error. CDR3 in amino acids: CASSLRGTNGANVRTF. The CDR3 DNA sequence: TGTGCCAGCAGTTTACGAGGGACAAATGGGGCCAACGTCCGGACTTTC. The chain uses TRBV6-6 and TRBJ2-6, with D possibly TRBD1 on 6 matching bases. The CDR3 is made up of 16 amino acids. CDR1 is MNHNY, CDR2 SVGAGI, per germline (reference sequence).